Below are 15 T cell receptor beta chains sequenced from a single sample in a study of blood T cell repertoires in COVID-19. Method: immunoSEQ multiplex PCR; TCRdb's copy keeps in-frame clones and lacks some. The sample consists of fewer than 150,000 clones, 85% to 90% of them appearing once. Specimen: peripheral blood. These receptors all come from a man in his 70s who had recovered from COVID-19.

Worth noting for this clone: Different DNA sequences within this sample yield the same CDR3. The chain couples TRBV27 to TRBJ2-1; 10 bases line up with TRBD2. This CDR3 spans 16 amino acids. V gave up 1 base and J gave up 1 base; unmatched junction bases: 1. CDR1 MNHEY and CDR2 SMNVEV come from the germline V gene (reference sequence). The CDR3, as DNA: TGTGCCAGCAGTTTATTAGCGGGGGGTTCCTACAATGAGCAGTTCTTC. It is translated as CASSLLAGGSYNEQFF.

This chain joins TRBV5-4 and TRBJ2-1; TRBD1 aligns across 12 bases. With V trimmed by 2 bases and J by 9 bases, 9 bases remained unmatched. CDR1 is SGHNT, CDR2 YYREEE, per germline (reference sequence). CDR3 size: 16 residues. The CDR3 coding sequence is TGTGCCAGCAGCTTTGCGACCGGGACAGGGGGCTTTGAGCAGTTCTTC. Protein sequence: CASSFATGTGGFEQFF.

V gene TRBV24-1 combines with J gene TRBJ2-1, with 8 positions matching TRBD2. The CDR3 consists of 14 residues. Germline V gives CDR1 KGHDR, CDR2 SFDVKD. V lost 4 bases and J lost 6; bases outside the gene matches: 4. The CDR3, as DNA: TGTGCCACCAGTGACCCCGGGAGGGCCAATGAGCAGTTCTTC. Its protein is CATSDPGRANEQFF.

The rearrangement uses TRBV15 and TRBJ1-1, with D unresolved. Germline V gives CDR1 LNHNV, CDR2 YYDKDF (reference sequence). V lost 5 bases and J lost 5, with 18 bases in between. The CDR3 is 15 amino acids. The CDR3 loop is CATSGPEKGATEAFF. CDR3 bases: TGTGCCACCAGCGGTCCGGAGAAGGGAGCAACTGAAGCTTTCTTT.

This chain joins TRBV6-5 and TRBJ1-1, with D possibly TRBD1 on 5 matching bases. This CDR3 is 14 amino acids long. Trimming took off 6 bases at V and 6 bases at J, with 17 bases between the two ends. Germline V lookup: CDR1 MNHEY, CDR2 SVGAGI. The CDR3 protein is CASRLGGGEAEAFF. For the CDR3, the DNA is TGTGCCAGCAGGCTTGGGGGAGGGGAGGCTGAAGCTTTCTTT.

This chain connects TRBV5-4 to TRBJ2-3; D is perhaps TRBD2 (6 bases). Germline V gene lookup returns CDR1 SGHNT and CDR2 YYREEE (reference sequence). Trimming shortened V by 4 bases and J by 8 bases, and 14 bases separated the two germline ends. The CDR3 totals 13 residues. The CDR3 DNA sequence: TGTGCCAGCAGCCCGGAGGGTTTTGGTACGCAGTATTTT. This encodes CASSPEGFGTQYF. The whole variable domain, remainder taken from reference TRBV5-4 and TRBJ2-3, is ETGVTQSPTHLIKTRGQQVTLRCSSQSGHNTVSWYQQALGQGPQFIFQYYREEENGRGNFPPRFSGLQFPNYSSELNVNALELDDSALYLCASSPEGFGTQYFGPGTRLTVL.

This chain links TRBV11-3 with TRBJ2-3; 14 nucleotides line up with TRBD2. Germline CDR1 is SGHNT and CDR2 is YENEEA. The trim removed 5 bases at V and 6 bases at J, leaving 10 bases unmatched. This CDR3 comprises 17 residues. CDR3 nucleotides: TGTGCCAGCAGCCAGGGGACTAGCGGGGGAGGGATGGATACGCAGTATTTT. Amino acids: CASSQGTSGGGMDTQYF.

The CDR3 region is CASSCDSRTSGYSYEQYF. CDR3 coding DNA: TGCGCCAGCAGCTGTGACAGCCGGACTAGCGGGTACTCCTACGAGCAGTACTTC. The chain joins TRBV4-3 to TRBJ2-7, with 11 bases lining up with TRBD2. CDR1 is LGHNA, CDR2 YSLEER, per germline. V shed 5 bases and J 0 bases; nucleotides not matched to a gene: 12. There are 18 residues in the CDR3.

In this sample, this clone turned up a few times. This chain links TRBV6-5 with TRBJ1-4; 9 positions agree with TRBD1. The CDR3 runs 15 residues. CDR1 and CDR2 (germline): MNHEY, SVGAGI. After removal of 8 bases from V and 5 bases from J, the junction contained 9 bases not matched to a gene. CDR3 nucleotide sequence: TGTGCCAGCTCTTCTCCGGGACAGGGAAATGAAAAACTGTTTTTT. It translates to CASSSPGQGNEKLFF.

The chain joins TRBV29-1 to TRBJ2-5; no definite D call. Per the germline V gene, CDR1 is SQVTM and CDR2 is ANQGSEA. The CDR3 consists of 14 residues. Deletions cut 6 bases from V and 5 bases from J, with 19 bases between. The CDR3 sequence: CSVRPSVGGETQYF. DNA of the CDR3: TGCAGCGTCCGACCGAGCGTAGGTGGGGAGACCCAGTACTTC.

Here the CDR3 DNA reads TGTGCCAGCAGCGTCACTAGCGGGGGGATTACCATCTACGAGCAGTACTTC. Protein sequence: CASSVTSGGITIYEQYF. The chain employs TRBV7-8 and TRBJ2-7; TRBD2 agrees at 12 bases. This CDR3 spans 17 amino acids. The J segment lost 3 bases and the V segment lost 5 bases, leaving 11 bases of the junction unmatched. Germline values: CDR1 SGHVS, CDR2 FQNEAQ.

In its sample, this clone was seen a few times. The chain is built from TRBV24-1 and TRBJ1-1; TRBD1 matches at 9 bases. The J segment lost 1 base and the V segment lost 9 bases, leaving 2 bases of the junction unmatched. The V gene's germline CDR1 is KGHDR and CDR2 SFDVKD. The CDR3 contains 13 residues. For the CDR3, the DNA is TGTGCCACCGAGGGACAGGGGAACACTGAAGCTTTCTTT. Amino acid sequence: CATEGQGNTEAFF.

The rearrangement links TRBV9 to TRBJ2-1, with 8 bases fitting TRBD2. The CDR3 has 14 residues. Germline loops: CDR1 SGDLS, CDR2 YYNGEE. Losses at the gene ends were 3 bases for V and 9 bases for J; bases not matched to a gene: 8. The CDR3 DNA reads TGTGCCAGCAGCGGTCGGGAGGGCAGCGTTGAGCAGTTCTTC. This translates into CASSGREGSVEQFF.

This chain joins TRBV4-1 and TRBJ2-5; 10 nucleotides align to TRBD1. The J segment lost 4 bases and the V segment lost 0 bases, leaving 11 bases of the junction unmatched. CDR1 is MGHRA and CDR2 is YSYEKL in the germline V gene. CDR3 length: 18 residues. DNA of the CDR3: TGCGCCAGCAGCCAAGATCCACTTCCGGGACAGGGGAGAGAGACCCAGTACTTC. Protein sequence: CASSQDPLPGQGRETQYF.

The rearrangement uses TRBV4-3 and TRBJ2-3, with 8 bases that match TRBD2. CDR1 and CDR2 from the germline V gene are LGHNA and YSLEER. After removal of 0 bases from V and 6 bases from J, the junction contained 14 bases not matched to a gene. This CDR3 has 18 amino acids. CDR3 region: CASSQDFPSGRPADTQYF. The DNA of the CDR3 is TGCGCCAGCAGCCAAGATTTCCCGAGCGGGAGACCTGCCGATACGCAGTATTTT.